The clone carrying this T cell receptor (beta chain) has a count of ten or more. The target antigen is unknown. Attachment of unique molecular identifiers was made to individual cDNA molecules. One entry per CDR3 protein, called by TCRdb with MiXCR from the 5' RACE reads. This sample carries about 82,000 distinct CDR3 sequences, less than 15% of them seen once, and the ten largest clones take about 6%. This sample is part of a study of early T cells in non-severe SARS-CoV-2 infection. Study outcomes and limitations: Comparison of clonotypes with VDJdb favored anti-spike CD8 responses while missing private and CD4 specificities.

The clonotype comes from an adult who was a healthcare worker with PCR-confirmed SARS-CoV-2 infection or an uninfected control (not recorded which). Sequencing was done on a sample of whole blood.

Written as DNA, the CDR3 is TGCAGTGCTAGTGGGGGGCAAGAGACCCAGTACTTC. It specifies CSASGGQETQYF. The V call is TRBV20-1, the J call TRBJ2-5; the D gene is possibly TRBD2 (6 bases). Per the germline V gene, CDR1 is DFQATT and CDR2 is SNEGSKA (reference sequence). V lost 3 bases and J lost 2, with 7 bases in between. The CDR3 has 12 amino acids.